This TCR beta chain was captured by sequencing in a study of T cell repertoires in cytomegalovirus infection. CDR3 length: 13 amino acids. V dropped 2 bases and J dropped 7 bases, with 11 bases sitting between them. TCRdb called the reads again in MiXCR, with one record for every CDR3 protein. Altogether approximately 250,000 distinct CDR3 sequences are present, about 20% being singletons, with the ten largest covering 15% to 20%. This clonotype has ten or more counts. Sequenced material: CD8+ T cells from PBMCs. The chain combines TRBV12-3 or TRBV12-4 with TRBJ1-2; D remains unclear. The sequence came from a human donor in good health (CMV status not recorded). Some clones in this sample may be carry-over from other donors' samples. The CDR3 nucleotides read TGTGCCAGCAGTTTATCCCCCCGCGTTGGCTACACCTTC. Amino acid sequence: CASSLSPRVGYTF.